One sample yielded the 13 T cell receptor beta chains listed below, sequenced in a study of cytomegalovirus exposure and HLA in healthy donors. The PCR had 60 Vbeta and 13 Jbeta primers. The repertoire was sequenced with immunoSEQ multiplex PCR; TCRdb's copy has only in-frame clones and lacks some. The sample has roughly 150,000 clones; over 75% are singletons. Specimen: PBMCs. The receptors derive from a male donor in good health and CMV-seronegative.

The rearrangement uses TRBV5-6 and TRBJ2-5, with 7 bases identical to TRBD1. The J call is uncertain, as TRBJ2-7 better fits the DNA end. This CDR3 spans 15 amino acids. CDR1 and CDR2 (germline): SGHDT, YYEEEE. The DNA for the CDR3 is TGTGCCAGCAGCTCAGCACCGGGACAGAACTACGAGCAGTACTTC. Encoded protein: CASSSAPGQNYEQYF.

CDR3 bases: TGTGCCAGCAGCTTAGTTACCAGGACTGAAGCTTTCTTT. Translating it yields CASSLVTRTEAFF. V is TRBV7-2 and J is TRBJ1-1; D unresolved. Germline CDR1 and CDR2: SGHTA and FQGNSA. Trimming cost V 1 base and J 5 bases, with 8 bases left between them. The CDR3 has 13 amino acids. Filled out from reference TRBV7-2 and TRBJ1-1, the complete variable domain reads GAGVSQSPSNKVTEKGKDVELRCDPISGHTALYWYRQSLGQGLEFLIYFQGNSAPDKSGLPSDRFSAERTGGSVSTLTIQRTQQEDSAVYLCASSLVTRTEAFFGQGTRLTVV.

The chain combines TRBV11-3 with TRBJ2-5, with 7 bases identical to TRBD1. Trimming cost V 6 bases and J 3 bases; bases outside gene matches: 10. Germline CDR1 SGHNT, CDR2 YENEEA. CDR3 length equals 15 residues. The CDR3 here is CASSSGTGQKETQYF. For the CDR3, the DNA is TGTGCCAGCAGTTCAGGGACGGGACAGAAAGAGACCCAGTACTTC.

The V call is TRBV9, the J call TRBJ1-2, with TRBD1 identical over 7 bases. Germline trimming cut 0 bases from V and 2 bases from J; bases unmatched to any gene: 7. The germline V gene encodes CDR1 SGDLS and CDR2 YYNGEE. The CDR3 contains 16 residues. DNA for the CDR3: TGTGCCAGCAGCGTAGCGAGGACAGGTGACAACTATGGCTACACCTTC. As protein: CASSVARTGDNYGYTF. The variable domain in full, completed from reference TRBV9 and TRBJ1-2, reads DSGVTQTPKHLITATGQRVTLRCSPRSGDLSVYWYQQSLDQGLQFLIQYYNGEERAKGNILERFSAQQFPDLHSELNLSSLELGDSALYFCASSVARTGDNYGYTFGSGTRLTVV.

The V call is TRBV5-4, the J call TRBJ1-2; 7 nucleotides align to TRBD1. The germline gives CDR1 SGHNT, CDR2 YYREEE (reference sequence). The CDR3 sequence is 15 residues long. Trimming took 3 bases from V and 2 from J; bases not matched to a gene: 7. The DNA for the CDR3 is TGTGCCAGCAGCTCACAGACAGGGTCCAACTATGGCTACACCTTC. It is translated as CASSSQTGSNYGYTF.

CDR3 loop: CASSLDSNYGYTF. As DNA, the CDR3 is TGTGCCAGCAGTTTGGACAGTAACTATGGCTACACCTTC. This sequence joins TRBV28 and TRBJ1-2; TRBD1 might be the D (6 bases). Per germline, CDR1 MDHEN and CDR2 SYDVKM. The CDR3 totals 13 residues. V lost 3 bases and J lost 1, with 6 bases in between.

This clone was detected only once. This chain connects TRBV7-6 to TRBJ2-1; 8 bases fit TRBD1. Germline trimming cut 1 base from V and 7 bases from J; bases unmatched to any gene: 6. The germline V gene has CDR1 SGHVS and CDR2 FNYEAQ. This CDR3 contains 15 residues. The CDR3 reads CASSLVAGGWNEQFF. DNA for the CDR3: TGTGCCAGCAGCTTAGTGGCAGGGGGCTGGAATGAGCAGTTCTTC. Variable domain in full (rest from reference TRBV7-6 and TRBJ2-1): GAGVSQSPRYKVTKRGQDVALRCDPISGHVSLYWYRQALGQGPEFLTYFNYEAQQDKSGLPNDRFSAERPEGSISTLTIQRTEQRDSAMYRCASSLVAGGWNEQFFGPGTRLTVL.

The J gene is TRBJ2-5, the V gene TRBV15, with D possibly matching TRBD1 (6 bases). The V gene lost 5 bases and the J gene lost 4 bases, with 14 bases spanning the gap. Germline values: CDR1 LNHNV, CDR2 YYDKDF (reference sequence). The CDR3 totals 14 residues. CDR3: CATSPSGTSETQYF. The DNA of the CDR3 is TGTGCCACCAGCCCTTCCGGGACATCAGAGACCCAGTACTTC.

This sequence joins TRBV27 and TRBJ2-7, with D perhaps matching TRBD1 (6 bases). Trimming left V 0 bases short and J 2 bases short, with 8 bases between. Germline CDR1 and CDR2: MNHEY and SMNVEV (reference sequence). This CDR3 contains 14 residues. The CDR3, as DNA: TGTGCCAGCAGTTTATCGTGGGGGCCCTACGAGCAGTACTTC. This translates into CASSLSWGPYEQYF.

The rearrangement links TRBV6-1 to TRBJ2-3; 11 bases fit TRBD2. CDR3 size: 17 residues. Looked up from germline, CDR1 is MNHNS and CDR2 is SASEGT. Trimming took 4 bases from V and 1 from J; bases not matched to a gene: 7. The CDR3: CASSGLAGKTRTDTQYF. CDR3 bases: TGTGCCAGCAGTGGACTAGCGGGGAAAACTCGCACAGATACGCAGTATTTT.

This chain uses TRBV9 with TRBJ2-5; the match to TRBD2 covers 7 bases. The J call may be faulty, since TRBJ2-7 better matches the DNA end. Germline V gene lookup returns CDR1 SGDLS and CDR2 YYNGEE. The CDR3 covers 15 residues. The CDR3 is CASSVGGGVLAEQYF. The DNA for the CDR3 is TGTGCCAGCAGCGTAGGGGGAGGGGTCCTTGCCGAGCAGTACTTC.

The rearrangement joins TRBV4-2 to TRBJ2-1; D is ambiguous. Germline values: CDR1 LGHNA, CDR2 YNFKEQ. With 1 base removed from V and 7 bases from J, the gap between germline ends came to 5 bases. The CDR3 totals 12 residues. The DNA of the CDR3 is TGTGCCAGCAGCCAAGGTCCAAATGAGCAGTTCTTC. Its translation: CASSQGPNEQFF.

The rearrangement joins TRBV6-1 to TRBJ1-1, with D maybe TRBD1 (6 bases). Trimming cost V 6 bases and J 4 bases, with 15 bases left between them. CDR3 length: 14 amino acids. Germline V gene lookup returns CDR1 MNHNS and CDR2 SASEGT. The CDR3 loop reads CASRPQGWSTEAFF. CDR3 nucleotide sequence: TGTGCCAGCAGGCCACAGGGATGGTCCACTGAAGCTTTCTTT.